The T cell receptor beta chain under discussion was sequenced for a study of OX40 agonist ivuxolimab in advanced cancers. As for the study in general: Patients with hepatocellular carcinoma, melanoma, renal cell or head and neck cancer made up the dose-escalation patients.

TCRdb keeps only in-frame clones here, not all; method: immunoSEQ multiplex PCR. The repertoire holds about 75,000 clones, with roughly nine tenths as singletons. General study results and limits: Nonresponders included some who also had low normalized T-cell clonal expansion.

As to this clone: Its antigen is undetermined.

V was pared by 6 bases and J by 7 bases, with 9 bases between. The CDR3 runs to 11 residues. Germline V lookup: CDR1 MDHEN, CDR2 SYDVKM. The gene calls are TRBV28 and TRBJ1-1; a possible D gene is TRBD1 (5 bases). The receptor was derived from an adult with an advanced solid tumor such as melanoma, head and neck, liver or kidney cancer. The sample in question was CD4+ or CD8+ T cells sorted from blood, obtained in a trial of the OX40 agonist ivuxolimab. The chain's CDR3 is CASSTRVEAFF. Here the CDR3 DNA reads TGTGCCAGCAGCACCAGGGTTGAAGCTTTCTTT.